This T cell receptor (beta chain) is from a study of blood T cells in healthy people across ages. CDR1 and CDR2 (germline): DFQATT, SNEGSKA (reference sequence). V dropped 6 bases and J dropped 8; count of bases not matched to a gene: 12. This CDR3 comprises 15 residues. The total RNA that was extracted per sample amounted to at least 5 micrograms. Alongside a J-beta primer mix, a sample-barcoded 5' primer served in a second PCR lasting about 7 to 11 cycles. MiXCR was run by TCRdb on the 5' RACE reads, yielding one entry per CDR3 protein. This sample has about 970,000 distinct CDR3 sequences; around 54% occur once, and the top ten carry over 20%.

The TCR originated in a woman in her fifties or sixties in good health. The chain carries TRBV20-1 and TRBJ2-5; 13 bases align to TRBD2. Sequenced: blood. CDR3 nucleotide sequence: TGCAGTGCCGGGGGGACGGGACTAGCGGGAAGCACCCAGTACTTC. As protein: CSAGGTGLAGSTQYF.